A single sample gave rise to the 19 T cell receptor beta chains below, sequenced in a study of metastatic and nonmetastatic thyroid tumors. TCRdb reassembled clones from the PCR reads with MiXCR. The repertoire holds more than 5,500 clones, with about two fifths as singletons. No treatment had been given to any patient before thyroid surgery. Material for sequencing was tumor tissue. The source is a female donor with papillary thyroid cancer or a benign thyroid nodule (not recorded which). Some clones in this sample may be carry-over from other donors' samples.

By share, this clone ranks as large. The chain carries TRBV27 and TRBJ2-2; D is unclear. V was clipped by 3 bases and J by 0 bases, with 2 bases between them. Germline lookup yields CDR1 MNHEY and CDR2 SMNVEV (reference sequence). The CDR3 sequence is 13 residues long. The chain's CDR3 is CASSFPNTGELFF. The CDR3 nucleotides are TGTGCCAGCAGTTTCCCGAACACCGGGGAGCTGTTTTTT.

V is TRBV12-3 or TRBV12-4 and J is TRBJ2-6, with D maybe TRBD1 (6 bases). This CDR3 spans 14 amino acids. V gave up 5 bases and J gave up 4 bases, with 9 bases separating them. The CDR3: CASSRGSGANVLTF. As DNA, the CDR3 is TGTGCCAGCAGTAGGGGGTCCGGGGCCAACGTCCTGACTTTC.

The chain uses TRBV29-1 and TRBJ2-5; D not certain. The CDR3 spans 11 residues. Germline loops: CDR1 SQVTM, CDR2 ANQGSEA. Trimming shortened V by 7 bases and J by 4 bases, and 10 bases separated the two germline ends. The CDR3 spells CSAEPGETQYF. CDR3 DNA sequence: TGCAGCGCCGAGCCCGGAGAGACCCAGTACTTC.

The chain links TRBV3-1 to TRBJ2-7, with D perhaps matching TRBD1 or TRBD2 (5 bases each). Germline V lookup: CDR1 LGHDT, CDR2 YNNKEL (reference sequence). Trimming cost V 1 base and J 5 bases, with 6 bases left between them. CDR3 length: 12 amino acids. Here the CDR3 reads CASSQGGNEQYF. CDR3 sequence (DNA): TGTGCCAGCAGCCAAGGGGGGAACGAGCAGTACTTC.

This clone showed up just once. V usage is TRBV5-1 and J usage is TRBJ2-7; a weak D match, TRBD2 (7 bases). Germline CDR1 is SGHRS and CDR2 is YFSETQ. The CDR3 contains 16 residues. The ends were cut back, 0 bases at V and 3 bases at J, with 16 bases in the middle. The DNA of the CDR3 is TGCGCCAGCAGCTTGGCCGGGGGGCCGAGCGACTACGAGCAGTACTTC. Amino acids: CASSLAGGPSDYEQYF.

CDR3 loop: CASSLNSELFF. In nucleotides, the CDR3 is TGTGCCAGCAGCTTAAATTCCGAACTGTTTTTT. V is TRBV13 and J is TRBJ1-4; D ambiguous. Germline CDR1 and CDR2: PRHDT and FYEKMQ (reference sequence). The CDR3 consists of 11 residues. Between the trimmed V and J ends, which lost 2 bases and 12 bases, there was a span of 7 bases.

This clone occurred once. The V call is TRBV28, the J call TRBJ1-1; 8 bases align to TRBD1. Trimming removed 2 bases from V and 1 base from J; junction bases left unmatched: 0. Germline CDR1 and CDR2: MDHEN and SYDVKM. This CDR3 is 14 amino acids long. In nucleotides, the CDR3 is TGTGCCAGCAGTTTACAGGGGGCGAACACTGAAGCTTTCTTT. It yields the protein CASSLQGANTEAFF.

In this sample, this clone turned up many times. Distinct nucleotide sequences in the sample also encode this CDR3. The chain uses TRBV6-1 and TRBJ1-5; no clear D gene. The CDR3 has 14 residues. The germline V gene has CDR1 MNHNS and CDR2 SASEGT. V lost 6 bases to trimming and J lost 2 bases, with 11 bases between them. CDR3 bases: TGTGCCAGCAGGTCCAACGGGGGCAATCAGCCCCAGCATTTT. This encodes CASRSNGGNQPQHF.

The V gene is TRBV29-1, the J gene TRBJ1-2; TRBD1 is a possible D gene (5 bases). V lost 0 bases and J 4 bases, leaving 9 bases between the germline ends. Germline V lookup: CDR1 SQVTM, CDR2 ANQGSEA. CDR3 length: 13 amino acids. This CDR3 is CSVEEAGGYGYTF. Here the CDR3 DNA reads TGCAGCGTTGAAGAGGCGGGGGGCTATGGCTACACCTTC.

This clone has only a few counts. The rearrangement joins TRBV20-1 to TRBJ2-7; D is uncertain. The length of the CDR3 is 13 residues. Trimming stripped 4 bases from V and 3 bases from J, with 13 bases between. Germline V gene data show CDR1 as DFQATT and CDR2 as SNEGSKA (reference sequence). CDR3 residues: CSAKSSGFYEQYF. In nucleotides, the CDR3 is TGCAGTGCTAAATCCTCGGGTTTCTACGAGCAGTACTTC.

The V call is TRBV3-1, the J call TRBJ1-2, with 9 nucleotides matching TRBD1. After removal of 6 bases from V and 8 bases from J, the junction contained 7 bases not matched to a gene. The germline gives CDR1 LGHDT, CDR2 YNNKEL (reference sequence). The CDR3 is made up of 13 amino acids. CDR3 loop: CASRPPGQGGYTF. In DNA, the CDR3 is TGTGCCAGCAGGCCCCCGGGACAGGGAGGCTACACCTTC.

With respect to this clone: The junction does not match germline at one end; this may be a read error. The chain couples TRBV27 to TRBJ1-2; D gene unclear. CDR1 and CDR2 from the germline V gene are MNHEY and SMNVEV (reference sequence). The CDR3 has 9 amino acids. The CDR3 nucleotides are TGCCCTCAAGTCTATGGCTACACCTTC. Translating it yields CPQVYGYTF.

V and J are TRBV5-1 and TRBJ1-3; tentatively, D is TRBD1 (5 bases). Deletions cut 0 bases from V and 0 bases from J, with 10 bases between. The germline gives CDR1 SGHRS, CDR2 YFSETQ. The CDR3 runs to 16 residues. The CDR3 bases are TGCGCCAGCAGCTTGGATTTTGGGGCCTCTGGAAACACCATATATTTT. Amino acid sequence: CASSLDFGASGNTIYF.

The chain has TRBV11-1 and TRBJ2-3; 14 bases agree with TRBD2. The CDR3 runs 18 residues. Per germline, CDR1 SGHAT and CDR2 FQDESV (reference sequence). Trimming cost V 5 bases and J 2 bases; bases outside gene matches: 9. The CDR3 DNA follows: TGTGCCAGCAGCCAGGGACTAGCGGGAGCTACGGTCACAGATACGCAGTATTTT. The encoded protein is CASSQGLAGATVTDTQYF.

This clone has ten or more counts. This sequence joins TRBV12-3 or TRBV12-4 and TRBJ2-3, with D tentatively TRBD2 (6 bases). Trimming stripped 7 bases from V and 7 bases from J, with 18 bases between. The length of the CDR3 is 14 residues. CDR3 amino acids: CASTRTAGSNTQYF. The CDR3 DNA follows: TGTGCCAGCACTAGAACGGCGGGAAGTAATACGCAGTATTTT.

The V call is TRBV30, the J call TRBJ1-2, with D possibly TRBD1 on 5 matching bases. Germline V gives CDR1 GTSNPN, CDR2 SVGIG (reference sequence). CDR3 length: 13 residues. Deletions cut 3 bases from V and 2 bases from J, with 10 bases between. The CDR3 here is CAWRIGGNYGYTF. In nucleotides, the CDR3 is TGTGCCTGGAGAATCGGGGGGAACTATGGCTACACCTTC.

As for this clone: The junction shows a germline mismatch at one end, possibly a read error. V gene TRBV11-1 combines with J gene TRBJ2-1, with 10 positions matching TRBD2. CDR1 and CDR2 (germline): SGHAT, FQDESV (reference sequence). CDR3 length equals 20 residues. CDR3 sequence reads: CASSSPSSGLADEASKEHFF. The CDR3 DNA is TGTGCCAGCAGCTCGCCGAGCTCTGGACTAGCGGACGAGGCTTCCAAGGAGCATTTCTTC.

Sample share makes this clone medium-sized. Other DNA sequences of this sample code for an identical CDR3. The chain joins TRBV2 to TRBJ1-3, with D tentatively TRBD1 (6 bases). This CDR3 has 17 residues. V lost 7 bases and J lost 0, with 19 bases in between. CDR1 is SNHLY and CDR2 is FYNNEI in the germline V gene. CDR3 nucleotides: TGTGCCAGCACCTGGGGGGGCATAACCCACTCTGGAAACACCATATATTTT. Its translation is CASTWGGITHSGNTIYF.

In its sample, this clone was seen a few times. This chain links TRBV28 with TRBJ2-3, with D perhaps matching TRBD1 (6 bases). Germline V gene lookup returns CDR1 MDHEN and CDR2 SYDVKM. V shed 3 bases and J shed 4 bases, with 14 bases lying between them. The CDR3 is 15 residues long. CDR3 region: CASSFGQGSADTQYF. The CDR3 DNA reads as TGTGCCAGCAGTTTTGGGCAGGGGTCGGCAGATACGCAGTATTTT.